Shown below are 21 T cell receptor beta chains from a single sample sequenced in a study of somatic mutations in cytotoxic T cells in rheumatoid arthritis (dated by TCRdb to 2015 to 2018). Libraries were made using the immunoSEQ multiplex PCR assay. TCRdb stores this immuneACCESS table with in-frame sequences only. Part of the clones is absent; in the studies checked, under half of the shortfall reflects unresolved V genes, and no reason is known for the rest. This sample holds 2,500 to 3,000 clones; roughly four fifths were observed only once. The biggest ten clones account for around 50% of the sample. The specimen sequenced was CD8+ T cells sorted from blood. Receptors were obtained from a man aged 55 to 70 with rheumatoid arthritis.

This chain joins TRBV6-1 and TRBJ2-5; 11 positions match TRBD2. V gave up 6 bases and J gave up 3 bases; unmatched junction bases: 0. There are 13 residues in the CDR3. CDR1 MNHNS and CDR2 SASEGT come from the germline V gene. The DNA for the CDR3 is TGTGCCAGCAGACTAGCGGGAGAAGAGACCCAGTACTTC. It specifies CASRLAGEETQYF.

As regards this clone: Other DNA sequences in the sample encode the same CDR3. The rearrangement joins TRBV2 to TRBJ2-7, with unresolved D. Germline loops: CDR1 SNHLY, CDR2 FYNNEI. CDR3 size: 14 residues. Trimming removed 0 bases from V and 3 bases from J, with 9 bases in between. This chain's CDR3 is CASSEAASLYEQYF. The CDR3 coding sequence is TGTGCCAGCAGTGAAGCTGCGTCCCTCTACGAGCAGTACTTC. Filled out from reference TRBV2 and TRBJ2-7, the complete variable domain reads EPEVTQTPSHQVTQMGQEVILRCVPISNHLYFYWYRQILGQKVEFLVSFYNNEISEKSEIFDDQFSVERPDGSNFTLKIRSTKLEDSAMYFCASSEAASLYEQYFGPGTRLTVT.

The V call is TRBV28, the J call TRBJ2-1; 8 bases fit TRBD1. V lost 3 bases and J lost 3; bases outside the gene matches: 4. Germline V gene sequence: CDR1 MDHEN, CDR2 SYDVKM. The CDR3 covers 15 residues. The CDR3 is CASSFGQGSYNEQFF. The CDR3, as DNA: TGTGCCAGCAGTTTCGGACAGGGAAGCTACAATGAGCAGTTCTTC.

V is TRBV13 and J is TRBJ2-3; 9 bases map to TRBD2. The V segment lost 3 bases and the J segment 6 bases; nucleotides outside the gene matches: 7. The CDR3 runs to 15 residues. Germline assignment: CDR1 PRHDT and CDR2 FYEKMQ (reference sequence). CDR3 in amino acids: CASSFPSGGSDTQYF. Here the CDR3 DNA reads TGTGCCAGCAGCTTTCCCAGCGGGGGGAGTGATACGCAGTATTTT.

This clone was counted a few times. The V call is TRBV19, the J call TRBJ1-5, with D unclear. Trimming took 6 bases from V and 4 from J, leaving 16 bases between them. This CDR3 is built from 15 residues. Germline V lookup: CDR1 LNHDA, CDR2 SQIVND (reference sequence). The CDR3 loop is CASSPFGMGNQPQHF. CDR3 DNA: TGTGCCAGTAGCCCCTTCGGGATGGGGAATCAGCCCCAGCATTTT.

The CDR3 region has the DNA TGTGCCAGCAGTTTACACCCCAAGGACAGGGCTACAAAGACCCAGTACTTC. Its protein is CASSLHPKDRATKTQYF. The rearrangement joins TRBV28 to TRBJ2-5; 8 nucleotides line up with TRBD1. The CDR3 has 17 amino acids. J was trimmed by 6 bases and V by 2 bases; bases with no gene match: 14. Per germline, CDR1 MDHEN and CDR2 SYDVKM.

The gene calls are TRBV28 and TRBJ1-1, with TRBD1 identical over 11 bases. V lost 8 bases and J lost 1; bases outside the gene matches: 9. The CDR3 has 16 amino acids. CDR1 MDHEN and CDR2 SYDVKM come from the germline V gene. The CDR3 sequence: CASGTFGTGGNTEAFF. CDR3 sequence (DNA): TGTGCCAGCGGAACGTTCGGGACAGGGGGGAACACTGAAGCTTTCTTT.

This clone has a handful of counts. CDR3 region: CASSEDSSLSQQYF. CDR3 nucleotide sequence: TGTGCCAGCAGTGAAGACTCGTCCCTCTCCCAGCAGTACTTC. The V call is TRBV2, the J call TRBJ2-7; D is unclear. V lost 1 base and J 8 bases, leaving 15 bases between the germline ends. The CDR3 has 14 amino acids. The germline CDR1 and CDR2 sequences are SNHLY and FYNNEI.

The chain is built from TRBV5-5 and TRBJ2-2, with a tentative D call TRBD2 (5 bases). The CDR3 sequence is 16 residues long. Trimming left V 0 bases short and J 6 bases short, with 15 bases between. Germline V gene data show CDR1 as SGHKS and CDR2 as YYEKEE (reference sequence). This CDR3 is CASSLGSGSYAGELFF. The CDR3 DNA sequence: TGTGCCAGCAGCTTGGGGTCGGGATCCTACGCCGGGGAGCTGTTTTTT.

This rearrangement joins TRBV7-6 to TRBJ2-1, with D possibly being TRBD1 (5 bases). Germline CDR1 reads SGHVS; CDR2 reads FNYEAQ. The CDR3 spans 14 residues. The V and J ends lost 5 bases and 9 bases respectively, with 17 bases between them. The CDR3, as DNA: TGTGCCAGCAGCCAACGTCCAGGGTATCGTGAGCAGTTCTTC. Protein: CASSQRPGYREQFF.

The rearrangement joins TRBV9 to TRBJ2-5, with TRBD1 identical over 8 bases. The CDR3 is 15 amino acids. Germline V CDR1 and CDR2: SGDLS, YYNGEE. V gave up 2 bases and J gave up 2 bases; unmatched junction bases: 5. The CDR3: CASSVQGARQETQYF. CDR3 DNA: TGTGCCAGCAGCGTCCAGGGGGCGCGACAAGAGACCCAGTACTTC.

This chain joins TRBV15 and TRBJ2-2, with D possibly TRBD2 on 6 matching bases. CDR3 length: 14 residues. Germline-derived CDR1 and CDR2 are LNHNV and YYDKDF (reference sequence). Deletions cut 5 bases from V and 8 bases from J, with 15 bases between. The CDR3 reads CATSEIRGFGELFF. CDR3 nucleotide sequence: TGTGCCACCAGCGAGATTCGGGGGTTTGGGGAGCTGTTTTTT.

V and J are TRBV7-3 and TRBJ1-1, with D unclear. The CDR3 length is 13 residues. Germline loops: CDR1 SGHTA, CDR2 FQGTGA. The V gene lost 4 bases and the J gene lost 1 base, with 7 bases spanning the gap. The CDR3 DNA follows: TGTGCCAGCAGCTCCACTAGGAACACTGAAGCTTTCTTT. Its protein product is CASSSTRNTEAFF.

V usage is TRBV7-3 and J usage is TRBJ2-2, with 7 bases that match TRBD1. This CDR3 contains 15 residues. V lost 5 bases, J lost 6 bases, and 9 bases stayed unmatched. Germline V gene sequence: CDR1 SGHTA, CDR2 FQGTGA. The CDR3 sequence is CASSPDRADPGELFF. CDR3 bases: TGTGCCAGCAGCCCCGACAGGGCGGATCCCGGGGAGCTGTTTTTT.

The chain has TRBV7-6 and TRBJ2-7, with D perhaps TRBD1 (6 bases). Germline lookup yields CDR1 SGHVS and CDR2 FNYEAQ. The CDR3 has 15 amino acids. With 5 bases removed from V and 2 bases from J, the gap between germline ends came to 16 bases. The CDR3 protein is CASSIASDRTYEQYF. The DNA for the CDR3 is TGTGCCAGCAGCATCGCCTCAGACAGGACCTACGAGCAGTACTTC.

The V and J genes are TRBV5-1 and TRBJ2-1; 11 bases fit TRBD1. With 9 bases clipped from V and 7 bases from J, the junction kept 9 bases outside the gene matches. This CDR3 comprises 14 residues. From germline, CDR1 is SGHRS and CDR2 YFSETQ. As DNA, the CDR3 is TGCGCCACACGGACAGGGGGCGCAGGGAATGAGCAGTTCTTC. This sequence encodes CATRTGGAGNEQFF.

Here the CDR3 reads CASSHRGQETQYF. In DNA form, the CDR3 reads TGTGCCAGCAGCCACAGGGGCCAAGAGACCCAGTACTTC. This chain connects TRBV5-5 to TRBJ2-5, with TRBD1 matching over 7 bases. The germline gives CDR1 SGHKS, CDR2 YYEKEE (reference sequence). The length of the CDR3 is 13 residues. V lost 4 bases and J lost 1; bases outside the gene matches: 1.

The rearrangement joins TRBV14 to TRBJ2-4; D is possibly TRBD2 (6 bases). The V gene's germline CDR1 is SGHDN and CDR2 FVKESK. Trimming took off 0 bases at V and 9 bases at J, with 18 bases between the two ends. This CDR3 region has 16 residues. This CDR3 is CASSQEGGPRGTIQYF. CDR3 bases: TGTGCCAGCAGCCAAGAAGGAGGGCCCCGCGGTACCATTCAGTACTTC.

The chain links TRBV6-5 to TRBJ1-5; the match to TRBD1 covers 7 bases. Germline CDR1 and CDR2: MNHEY and SVGAGI. This CDR3 is built from 15 residues. The V gene end was trimmed by 6 bases and the J gene end by 0 bases; junction bases not matched to a gene: 5. The CDR3, as DNA: TGTGCCAGCAGCATGACAGGGTTTAGCAATCAGCCCCAGCATTTT. Translated: CASSMTGFSNQPQHF.

This sequence joins TRBV11-1 and TRBJ2-7; D may be TRBD1 (6 bases). V was trimmed by 5 bases and J by 1 base, leaving 12 bases between them. The CDR3 is 14 residues long. Germline loops: CDR1 SGHAT, CDR2 FQDESV (reference sequence). CDR3 region: CASSLNRASYEQYF. CDR3 nucleotides: TGTGCCAGCAGCCTCAACAGGGCTTCCTACGAGCAGTACTTC.

This chain's CDR3 is CASSFGQGAYNEQFF. The CDR3 DNA sequence: TGTGCCAGCAGCTTTGGACAGGGGGCTTACAATGAGCAGTTCTTC. J is TRBJ2-1 and V is TRBV7-2; TRBD1 aligns across 11 bases. The CDR3 totals 15 residues. J was trimmed by 4 bases and V by 3 bases; bases with no gene match: 2. Germline V gives CDR1 SGHTA, CDR2 FQGNSA.